This T cell receptor (beta chain) is drawn from a study of cytomegalovirus exposure and HLA in healthy donors (TCRdb year 2017). Looking at the study overall: According to an earlier analysis of a few hundred of the donors, some 170 million T cells yielded some 110 million unique TCR beta sequences and around 300 Gb of sequence data. The study profiled the T cell repertoires of under 700 subjects by immunosequencing and related them to cytomegalovirus serostatus. Class I and class II HLA loci were covered by the typing at four-digit resolution. A later genetic analysis used genome-wide SNP genotypes for 398 of the 666 donors, treating that subset as a discovery cohort. All discovery cohort repertoires had been generated using a single sequencing platform. Of the 300 to 500 genotyped donors, roughly 80% were placed in the genetic ancestry cluster associated with self-reported Caucasian donors. Besides the first cohort of more than 650 subjects, a separate validation cohort made up of about 120 different subjects was used. Donor age, sex, ethnicity and CMV serostatus were compiled alongside the repertoire data. Around 320 gigabases of sequencing data and tens of millions of unique TCR sequences were included in an early release covering around 650 HLA-typed donors. The aim of the study was to test whether cataloging public T cell receptors could identify signatures of past pathogen exposure. To predict cytomegalovirus infection status, the study brought together high-throughput TCR immunosequencing, statistical association of individual TCRs with disease status, and machine learning. The number of typed donors differed by locus: about 620-640 for A, B, C, DRB1 and DQB1; 500 to 550 for DQA1; roughly 600 for DPA1; and about 450 for DPB1. An earlier analysis of around 540 of the donors applied high-throughput TCR beta sequencing to assess whether each TCR beta V gene segment acted as functional or pseudogenic. Roughly 5 DR-DQ haplotypes were handled as single units for association and clustering, since linkage in the cohort was strong. Rather than drawing on any new phenotypic data, the later analysis identified candidate immune exposures from TCR beta sequences and the way those sequences occurred across donors. On average, around 240,000 unique TCR beta nucleotide sequences were sequenced per donor among a few hundred genotyped donors of the cohort, with roughly 18% of those sequences being non-productive. In a later analysis, previously published TCR beta repertoires from about 670 donors were re-analyzed and high-resolution HLA genotyping was added so that TCR occurrence patterns could be studied. Broad study findings and their caveats: The study gave a list of under 200 TCR beta chains associated with cytomegalovirus. The 87-base-pair reads could not distinguish some IMGT-functional V segments, including TRBV6-2 and TRBV6-3, so those segments were excluded. According to the authors, the approach could potentially be generalized to other disease states and immunological phenotypes. In both the original and validation cohorts, the classifier was reported to diagnose cytomegalovirus status with high specificity and sensitivity. An association between a missense DCLRE1C variant and V-gene and J-gene trimming of TCR beta chains was found in a later genetic analysis and replicated in an independent cohort. Linkage disequilibrium might explain the correlated functional status among segregating V segments, but an unknown experimental factor could not be ruled out. At a false discovery rate of 0.05, a later analysis linked roughly 17,000 TCR beta sequences to specific HLA alleles. In vitro tests confirmed that a few of the cytomegalovirus-associated TCR beta chains recognize cytomegalovirus antigens. When HLA alleles, especially DR and DQ, strongly co-occurred, attributing TCR associations to individual alleles was difficult. The only immune exposure information available for the cohort was CMV serostatus. The presence/absence analyses assumed that sequencing depth was roughly uniform across donors, and that assumption may not be true. A further reported finding was that TCR beta sequences accurately predicted the HLA-A and HLA-B alleles for most subjects in the first cohort. Most TCR sequences were observed very rarely across donors, whereas some public TCRs were present in many individuals. The earlier analysis of 450 to 700 of the donors excluded 15 to 20 rarely observed V segments, including chromosome 9 orphons, because counts were too low. An earlier analysis of approximately 500 of the donors showed that most TCR beta V segments appeared in productive rearrangements either about 87% or about 30% of the time, which broadly matched IMGT annotations. According to a later analysis, TCR association rates differed among HLA loci, with DRB1 alleles showing the most associated TCRs and HLA-C alleles showing the fewest. According to a later genetic analysis, donors in an Asian-associated ancestry cluster had fewer N-insertions in productive TCRs than the approximately 630-donor mean. A later analysis found that most CMV-associated TCR beta chains appeared HLA-restricted, with HLA associations seemingly driven largely by CMV exposure. In a later analysis, several top co-occurrence clusters were reported to appear linked to parvovirus B19, influenza, CMV and Epstein-Barr virus. Because HLA typing was unavailable for some donors at each locus, only the typed subset was used in association tests. A cluster of highly shared sequence variants was judged likely to represent a technical artifact of the sequencing pipeline. This cohort had only TCR beta chains sequenced, and the lack of alpha or paired-chain data limited which features could be detected. Compared with equally common non-associated chains, HLA-associated TCR beta chains in a later analysis were more clonally expanded and had lower generation probabilities.

This clone was found a few times. It has no known antigen specificity. One base away there is no much larger clone; base qualities are not given. In total, over 600 healthy bone marrow donors made up the cohort. At the time of sampling, all cohort members were nominally healthy, though unrecorded immune exposures were likely present. The donor was CMV seronegative and belonged to the group of over 300 seronegative cohort members. Each donor provided a peripheral blood sample, and peripheral blood mononuclear cells were used for TCR beta sequencing. The Qiagen DNeasy Blood Extraction Kit was used to extract genomic DNA from the blood cell samples. Library method: the immunoSEQ multiplex PCR assay. The multiplex PCR relied on a mix of 60 forward primers for TCR Vbeta segments and 13 reverse primers for TCR Jbeta segments. Amplification of the CDR3 region of rearranged TCR beta genes was performed with a multiplex PCR assay on genomic DNA. The amplified TCR beta libraries were sequenced on the Illumina HiSeq System as 87-base-pair reads. Turning to the authors' computational methods: In a later analysis, tens of millions of unique TCR beta chains were counted across the 500 to 700 repertoires, and roughly 10 million of these chains were shared by at least two donors. Raw reads were error-corrected and collapsed into unique sequences with a nearest-neighbor algorithm that merged closely related sequences to remove PCR and sequencing errors. To assign V, D and J gene segments, CDR3 sequences were aligned to IMGT reference sequences. For a sequence to be retained, a match of at least six nucleotides to both a V gene segment and a J gene segment was required. A rearrangement was called productive if the CDR3 had no stop codons and remained in frame with V and J, and every other rearrangement was called non-productive. CDR3 was defined according to IMGT convention as the region running from the second conserved V-encoded cysteine to the conserved J-encoded phenylalanine. In an earlier analysis of approximately 590 of the donors, sequences lacking an unambiguous match to a single V gene segment were excluded. In an earlier analysis of 450 to 750 of the donors, a V segment was called functional when productive rearrangements were above 56.7%, and segregating when the standard deviation between donors exceeded 5%. A statistical classification framework was built for diagnosing cytomegalovirus status from the catalog of TCR beta chain sequences. A later analysis assigned V and J genes by comparing TCR nucleotide sequences with IMGT/GENE-DB human TR gene sequences. A later analysis assigned CDR3 sequences and most-parsimonious VDJ recombination scenarios with the TCRdist pipeline. A later analysis defined each TCR beta chain by its CDR3 amino acid sequence plus V-gene family, and excluded reads lacking a unique V-gene family. As a way to deal with suspected cross-contamination and a sequencing artifact, a later analysis dropped 500 to 700 nucleotide sequences that were highly shared and had low generation probability. In a later analysis, a clonal expansion index was calculated for each public chain from normalized within-repertoire ranks of inferred template counts. Generation probabilities in a later analysis came from a VDJ recombination model fitted to out-of-frame rearrangements, and those results were checked against IGoR. Hypergeometric tests were used in a later analysis to score TCR-TCR, TCR-HLA and TCR-CMV co-occurrence, with a repertoire-size bias correction applied to the TCR pairs. A later analysis estimated false discovery rates by permuting HLA or CMV assignments 20 times. In a later analysis, co-occurring TCRs were grouped using DBSCAN, with TCRdist sequence similarity added in when clustering inside HLA-allele-positive subsets. Co-occurrence clustering excluded repertoires with fewer than 30,000 or more than 120,000 public chains, plus five with anomalous nucleotide sharing. Drawn from immuneACCESS, this table holds only the in-frame rearrangements with V and J called that TCRdb kept. Clones are partly lost; checked studies trace under half to an unresolved V gene and leave the rest unexplained. The V and J calls and clone size come from that table; D and trimming were worked out from the DNA. A total of about 170,000 clones appear in this sample, roughly 76% of them only once. About 2.5% of the sample rests with the top ten.

The germline V end is reduced by 4 bases and the J end by 0 bases; junction bases left unmatched: 7. The CDR3 numbers 18 residues from cysteine through phenylalanine. Solely the CDR3 DNA is kept, with 54 bases framed from the first base. The germline V gene encodes CDR1 SGHTS and CDR2 YDEGEE. Specimen: PBMCs. The origin of this receptor is a male donor in good health and CMV-seronegative. The sequence is built from TRBV5-8 and TRBJ2-4; 13 middle bases align to TRBD2. The base sequence is TGTGCCAGCAGCACCGGGACTAGCGGGGCAGGAGCCAAAAACATTCAGTACTTC. This encodes CASSTGTSGAGAKNIQYF.